This TCR beta chain was recovered during a study of T cells in Graves' hyperthyroidism and ophthalmopathy (dated by TCRdb to the late 2010s). Looking at the study overall: Peripheral blood samples were taken at initial diagnosis, before any treatment was given. The paper describes TCR Vbeta CDR3 sequencing of fewer than 150 peripheral blood samples, made up of 43 ophthalmopathy patients, around 73 hyperthyroidism patients and 17 progressor patients. The approximately 100 discovery patients were divided at random into training and test sets in a 7:3 ratio. An independent validation cohort of about 20 hyperthyroidism patients and 17 patients who later progressed to ophthalmopathy tested prospective prediction of ophthalmopathy. Thyroid tissue and blood T-cell repertoires from six Graves' hyperthyroidism patients were also compared in the study. A discovery cohort of around 98 patients, approximately 45 with Graves' ophthalmopathy and 57 with stable Graves' hyperthyroidism, was used to find distinguishing TCR V-J signatures. After sampling, hyperthyroidism patients received methimazole starting at 30 mg daily, and ophthalmopathy patients received high-dose intravenous methylprednisolone.

Counted from cysteine to phenylalanine, this CDR3 has 19 amino acids. The retained sequence is limited to the CDR3, 57 bases, with the frame set at the first base. The germline V and J ends show losses of 5 bases and 1 base respectively, and no gene match explains 9 bases of the junction. CDR1 and CDR2 are drawn from the germline V gene: KGHDR, SFDVKD. Graves' hyperthyroidism was defined as stable when no progression to ophthalmopathy occurred over 18 months of follow-up. Hyperthyroidism patients were newly diagnosed, with disease duration under 2 months, and aged 18 to 65 years. Patients with uncontrolled infections, other autoimmune diseases, pregnancy or lactation were excluded. Clinical symptoms, serum thyroxine and TRAb, thyroid ultrasound, and orbital computed tomography formed the basis for the diagnoses. PBMCs were separated from about 10 ml of fresh peripheral blood using Ficoll-Paque density gradient centrifugation. Total RNA was extracted with Trizol reagent, and quality was checked on an Agilent 2100 Bioanalyzer.

Broad study findings and their caveats: Most expanded thyroid clonotypes (frequency above 0.001) were also found in blood, which suggests that blood repertoires may mirror thyroid immune responses. No statistical method was used to set the sample size in advance, and investigators knew the group allocation. Ophthalmopathy was separated from stable hyperthyroidism by a 13 V-J signature model, with approximately 90% sensitivity and about 81% specificity obtained in cross-validation and 80%/75% obtained in testing. In validation, progression to ophthalmopathy was predicted by the model with roughly 71% sensitivity and roughly 76% specificity, a median of about 6 months before onset.

TCR beta CDR3 regions were amplified from RNA transcripts. The first round of RT-PCR for the TCR CDR3 was performed with the HTBI primer set and the Qiagen OneStep RT-PCR kit. A second multiplex PCR round built the libraries, followed by size selection and purification. Paired-end sequencing of the libraries was performed with 100 bp reads on an Illumina HiSeq2000. Per the source publication's procedure: SOAPnuke was used to process the raw data, throwing out any read that contained adapters or uncalled bases, had a mean Phred below 15, or lacked an exact constant-primer or identifier match. High-quality paired reads were merged using COPE v1.2.5, and each unique nucleotide sequence was defined as a clonotype. Clonotypes were aligned to IMGT TRBV, TRBD and TRBJ reference segments using MiTCR v1.1. The analysis was restricted to V-J combinations with a frequency above 0.0001, which together covered approximately 99% of the repertoires. A TCS score was defined as the ratio between F50 (clonal expansion) and ExV (chaos), using BLOSUM62-based TCRdist between CDR3 peptides within each V-J. Welch's t-statistics and random forest reduced several hundred V-J features to some 14, which were used in a naive Bayes classifier (R e1071). The public reads were reprocessed in TCRdb via fastp at Q25 and MiXCR, keeping in-frame beta chains. Identical CDR3 protein sequences are pooled into one entry, listed with their most common genes and DNA. For this entry, the V and J calls and clone size follow TCRdb and not the study's own pipeline. This sample has about 380,000 distinct CDR3 sequences in its table, and about 14% of those were observed once. The ten largest clones capture more than 9.5% of the sample.

About this clonotype itself: This receptor's antigen is unknown. No base-level quality is on record; no much larger clone is a single base apart.

The clonotype comes from a woman in her sixties or seventies with Graves' hyperthyroidism. The sample taken for sequencing was blood. The chain is encoded by TRBV24-1 joined to TRBJ2-1; 14 nucleotides in the junction match TRBD2. The DNA sequence follows: TGTGCCACCAGTGCGTCCGAGGGGACTAGCGGGAGTTCCTACAATGAGCAGTTCTTC. The translation is CATSASEGTSGSSYNEQFF.